This section outlines one TCR beta chain sequence together with its context. The CDR3 spans 15 residues. Germline V CDR1 and CDR2: LGHNA, YNFKEQ. Trimming at V came to 0 bases and at J to 1 base, leaving 1 base not matched to a gene. The data belong to a study of T cell responses to AZD1222 COVID-19 vaccine. The repertoire was sequenced with immunoSEQ multiplex PCR; TCRdb's copy has only in-frame clones and lacks some. The sample consists of about 100,000 clones, around 90% of them appearing once. The V call is TRBV4-2, the J call TRBJ2-3, with 7 bases matching TRBD2. The sample here was peripheral blood, taken on day 0 of AZD1222 vaccination. This receptor was obtained from an adult in good health. As DNA, the CDR3 is TGTGCCAGCAGCCAAGAGCTAGCGGGCACAGATACGCAGTATTTT. Translation: CASSQELAGTDTQYF.